These 11 T cell receptor beta chains originate from one sample sequenced in a study of blood T cells in healthy people across ages. With a J-beta primer mix and a sample-barcoded 5' primer, a second PCR ran about 6 to 11 cycles. TCRdb re-derived calls from the 5' RACE reads in MiXCR, one entry per CDR3 protein. Of 700,000 to 950,000 distinct CDR3 sequences in the sample, 35% to 45% are singletons; the top ten hold approximately 22%. Sequencing was done on a sample of blood. These receptors were taken from a woman aged 60-75 years in good health.

The genes are TRBV30 and TRBJ2-7; 9 bases match TRBD2. The germline V gene has CDR1 GTSNPN and CDR2 SVGIG (reference sequence). The CDR3 has 11 residues. The V and J ends lost 5 bases and 6 bases, in that order; junction bases with no gene match: 2. The CDR3 region has the DNA TGTGCCTGGGCGGGGGGGCGCGAGCAGTACTTC. This codes for CAWAGGREQYF. The full variable domain, its missing parts supplied by reference TRBV30 and TRBJ2-7, is SQTIHQWPATLVQPVGSPLSLECTVEGTSNPNLYWYRQAAGRGLQLLFYSVGIGQISSEVPQNLSASRPQDRQFILSSKKLLLSDSGFYLCAWAGGREQYFGPGTRLTVT.

The chain employs TRBV12-3 or TRBV12-4 and TRBJ2-7; D perhaps matches TRBD2 (6 bases). The V end lost 6 bases, the J end lost 2 bases, and 17 bases lay between the germline ends. The CDR3 totals 15 residues. CDR3 residues: CASRTSRTTTYEQYF. The CDR3 bases are TGTGCCAGCAGAACATCCAGGACTACGACCTACGAGCAGTACTTC.

This clonotype has only a few counts. The CDR3 nucleotides are TGCGCCAGCAGCTGGGCCGGGACAGGCGTCTCCGGGGAGCTGTTTTTT. This translates into CASSWAGTGVSGELFF. The gene calls are TRBV5-1 and TRBJ2-2; 8 bases agree with TRBD1. Trimming removed 3 bases from V and 6 bases from J; junction bases left unmatched: 10. The CDR3 runs 16 residues. Germline CDR1 and CDR2: SGHRS and YFSETQ.

The V and J genes are TRBV20-1 and TRBJ2-7, with D possibly matching TRBD2 (5 bases). The germline gives CDR1 DFQATT, CDR2 SNEGSKA (reference sequence). The CDR3 covers 14 residues. With 3 bases removed from V and 7 bases from J, the gap between germline ends came to 19 bases. CDR3 amino acids: CSASDSSQGSEQYF. In DNA, the CDR3 is TGCAGTGCTAGCGACTCATCACAAGGGAGTGAGCAGTACTTC.

This clonotype was counted a single time. An end of the junction does not agree with germline; a read error may underlie this. The chain has TRBV29-1 and TRBJ2-1; TRBD2 matches at 8 bases. CDR1 is SQVTM and CDR2 is ANQGSEA in the germline V gene. The CDR3 loop spans 15 amino acids. This chain's CDR3 is CSAEGLAGDYNEQNF. CDR3 bases: TGCAGCGCAGAAGGCCTAGCGGGCGACTACAATGAGCAGAACTTC.

This clonotype showed up just once. This sequence may be a read error, since a much larger clone differs from it by one base. The chain links TRBV28 to TRBJ2-7; 9 bases map to TRBD1. V shed 7 bases and J 1 base; nucleotides not matched to a gene: 8. There are 15 residues in the CDR3. Germline-derived CDR1 and CDR2 are MDHEN and SYDVKM. CDR3 sequence reads: CASTTTGGSSYEQYF. The CDR3 DNA is TGTGCCAGCACGACAACAGGGGGCTCGTCCTACGAGCAGTACTTC.

The rearrangement uses TRBV28 and TRBJ2-1, with 14 bases that match TRBD2. Germline V gives CDR1 MDHEN, CDR2 SYDVKM. The CDR3 has 18 residues. V gave up 5 bases and J gave up 6 bases; unmatched junction bases: 12. CDR3 in amino acids: CASSEDSPTSGRANEQFF. CDR3 DNA: TGTGCCAGCAGTGAGGACAGCCCGACTAGCGGGAGGGCCAATGAGCAGTTCTTC.

This clonotype was seen a few times. The gene calls are TRBV7-3 and TRBJ2-4; weak D call: TRBD2 (6 bases). CDR1 and CDR2 from the germline V gene are SGHTA and FQGTGA. V was trimmed by 5 bases and J by 5 bases, leaving 19 bases between them. The CDR3 runs 16 residues. CDR3 sequence (DNA): TGTGCCAGCAGCCTACTGGGTGGGGGGAGCCAAAACATTCAGTACTTC. This codes for CASSLLGGGSQNIQYF.

The chain joins TRBV2 to TRBJ2-1, with D uncertain. This CDR3 is built from 15 residues. Germline CDR1 and CDR2: SNHLY and FYNNEI. Between the trimmed V and J ends, which lost 2 bases and 13 bases, there was a span of 21 bases. CDR3 protein: CASSEQNSLPETQFF. In DNA form, the CDR3 reads TGTGCCAGCAGTGAACAAAACTCCCTCCCTGAGACCCAGTTCTTC.

This clonotype was counted only a few times. The rearrangement links TRBV27 to TRBJ1-1; a weak D match, TRBD1 (6 bases). The germline V gene has CDR1 MNHEY and CDR2 SMNVEV (reference sequence). This CDR3 is 14 amino acids long. The V end was cut by 2 bases, the J end by 5 bases, with 12 bases between. The CDR3 sequence is CASSLTQGGTEAFF. DNA for the CDR3: TGTGCCAGCAGTTTAACACAGGGTGGAACTGAAGCTTTCTTT.

A remark on this clonotype: Given a much more abundant clone one base away, this may be a read error. The chain links TRBV6-2 or TRBV6-3 to TRBJ2-1, with 8 bases that match TRBD1. Germline CDR1 is MNHEY and CDR2 is SVGEGT. V lost 10 bases and J lost 7; bases outside the gene matches: 3. This CDR3 has 11 amino acids. In DNA, the CDR3 is TGTGCCACCACAGGGGGGAATGAGCAGTTCTTC. This gives the protein CATTGGNEQFF.